This T cell receptor (beta chain) was recorded in a study of T cell responses to AZD1222 COVID-19 vaccine. General study points: Compared with day 0, the breadth and depth of the Spike-specific TCR repertoire rose significantly after two doses of AZD1222. Donor demographics were predominantly white British with a female majority; clonal diversity may be underestimated. Repertoire sampling occurred only after the peak T cell response.

The V gene's germline CDR1 is MNHEY and CDR2 SMNVEV (reference sequence). Between the trimmed V and J ends, which lost 0 bases and 4 bases, there was a span of 15 bases. The CDR3 contains 16 residues. Generated by immunoSEQ multiplex PCR, the TCRdb table keeps only in-frame clones and is missing some. Of around 150,000 clones listed, just over 90% are singletons. Points on this clone: Antigen: not known.

This specimen consisted of peripheral blood, obtained 28 days after the second AZD1222 dose. The chain has TRBV27 and TRBJ1-2; perhaps TRBD1 as D (5 bases). The sequence came from an adult who received the AZD1222 COVID-19 vaccine. CDR3 sequence reads: CASSLSQVGGSYGYTF. DNA of the CDR3: TGTGCCAGCAGTTTATCACAGGTGGGGGGATCCTATGGCTACACCTTC.